This T cell receptor (beta chain) was retrieved from a study of blood T cell repertoires in COVID-19. Study-level information: Samples taken during acute and convalescent COVID-19 were collected in the United States, Italy and Spain. From T cells, B-cell-depleted T cells, or PBMCs came the material, which was cDNA or gDNA.

Seattle enrolled patients during active infection and tracked them longitudinally. Methods used by the authors: Researchers report that nucleated cell counts were estimated from reference gene primer amplification. Produced via immunoSEQ multiplex PCR; TCRdb's table is partial and in-frame only. V, J and clone size reflect that table, while D and trimming were determined from the DNA. Altogether a few hundred thousand clones are present, 75% to 90% being singletons, with the ten largest covering approximately 6%. CDR3 length: 16 amino acids. Germline values: CDR1 MGHRA, CDR2 YSYEKL. Trimming took 2 bases from V and 3 from J, leaving 13 bases between them.

The chain couples TRBV4-1 to TRBJ2-2; D possibly corresponds to TRBD2 (6 bases). This receptor was identified in a woman aged 45-65 years with COVID-19, enrolled during active disease. Sequencing was carried out using peripheral blood. The CDR3 loop reads CASSQPGTPYTGELFF. In nucleotides, the CDR3 is TGCGCCAGCAGCCAACCCGGGACTCCCTACACCGGGGAGCTGTTTTTT.